The rows below give T cell receptor beta chains drawn from one sample of a study of CD8+CD57+ T cells in acquired aplastic anemia. TCRdb passed the reads through MiXCR, listing each CDR3 protein once. The table includes 150,000 to 200,000 distinct CDR3 sequences, around 48% detected once. The sample was sorted CD4+, CD8+, or CD8+CD57+ T cells (not recorded which) from PBMCs. The origin of the receptors is a human donor with aplastic anemia. The CDR3 runs from the conserved cysteine through the conserved F or W. A D gene is named only where the DNA matches it firmly. For some rows the clone size is stated as once, few or many, or as a class when expanded; others skip it.

len,v_gene,abundance,d_gene,j_gene,CDR3nt,CDR3aa
15,TRBV15,NA,TRBD1,TRBJ2-7,TGTGCCACCAGCAGGCCCGGGACAGGACCTTACGAGCAGTACTTC,CATSRPGTGPYEQYF
15,TRBV2,many,TRBD1,TRBJ2-5,TGTGCCAGTCCCCCGCCGGACAGGGCAAAAGAGACCCAGTACTTC,CASPPPDRAKETQYF
14,TRBV19,NA,NA,TRBJ1-2,TGTGCCAGTAGTTTTTGGGGTTCGGGCTATGGCTACACCTTC,CASSFWGSGYGYTF
15,TRBV2,NA,NA,TRBJ1-2,TGTGCCAGCTCACCAGGGCAGGGGAAGGCGAATGGCTACACCTTC,CASSPGQGKANGYTF
15,TRBV19,NA,NA,TRBJ2-7,TGTGCCAGCAGTTTTGAGTCGGCACCTCTCTACGAGCAGTACTTC,CASSFESAPLYEQYF
15,TRBV27,many,TRBD2,TRBJ2-3,TGTGCCAGCAGAACTAGCGGCGAGGGGGCAGATACGCAGTATTTT,CASRTSGEGADTQYF
16,TRBV15,many,TRBD1,TRBJ1-5,TGTGCCACCAGCAGAGTATGGACAGGGAGCAATCAGCCCCAGCATTTT,CATSRVWTGSNQPQHF
15,TRBV12-3/TRBV12-4,NA,NA,TRBJ2-7,TGTGCCAGCAGCTTGGCCGGGGACCTTACCTACGGGCAGTACTTC,CASSLAGDLTYGQYF
13,TRBV4-1,few,NA,TRBJ2-2,TGCGCCAGCAGCCGAGCCGCTGGCGGGGAGCTGTTTTTT,CASSRAAGGELFF
12,TRBV24-1,NA,NA,TRBJ1-5,TGTGCCACCAGTGACCCGCCTCAGCCCCAGCATTTT,CATSDPPQPQHF
13,TRBV12-5,many,NA,TRBJ1-1,TGTGCTAGTTCGGCAGGAATGAACACTGAAGCTTTCTTT,CASSAGMNTEAFF
13,TRBV2,many,NA,TRBJ2-3,TGTGCCAGCAGTGAAAGTCGGTCTGATACGCAGTATTTT,CASSESRSDTQYF
14,TRBV12-3/TRBV12-4,many,NA,TRBJ2-3,TGTGCCAGCAGCCGGACTGTTACTCCCAATACGCAGTATTTT,CASSRTVTPNTQYF
17,TRBV4-2,many,NA,TRBJ1-6,TGCGCCAGCAGCCAAGAGGGGGGCGCGATAGGGACTTCACCCCTCCACTTT,CASSQEGGAIGTSPLHF
13,TRBV20-1,NA,TRBD2,TRBJ2-5,TGCAGTGCTAGCGGGGGGGGGCTTGAGACCCAGTACTTC,CSASGGGLETQYF
15,TRBV6-1,many,NA,TRBJ1-3,TGTGCCAGCGGGGGAATGTCGGTTTTTGGAAACACCATATATTTT,CASGGMSVFGNTIYF
13,TRBV10-3,NA,TRBD1,TRBJ2-7,TGTGCCATTCGAGGACAGGGCCCCTACGAGCAGTACTTC,CAIRGQGPYEQYF
13,TRBV20-1,NA,TRBD1,TRBJ2-4,TGCAGTGCTAGCCAGGGGGCGGAGAACATTCAGTACTTC,CSASQGAENIQYF
16,TRBV2,many,TRBD2,TRBJ2-2,TGTGCCAGCAGTGTAAGAGCGGGGGGGCCTATCGGGGAGCTGTTTTTT,CASSVRAGGPIGELFF
13,TRBV7-3,NA,NA,TRBJ1-5,TGTGCCAGCAGCCAGAGTGTCAATCAGCCCCAGCATTTT,CASSQSVNQPQHF
16,TRBV24-1,NA,NA,TRBJ2-6,TGTGCCACCAGTGATCCAGGGTTCGGGGGGGCCAACGTCCTGACTTTC,CATSDPGFGGANVLTF
12,TRBV9,NA,NA,TRBJ1-1,TGTGCCAGCGGGGGGGAGAACACTGAAGCTTTCTTT,CASGGENTEAFF
15,TRBV6-2/TRBV6-3,few,NA,TRBJ1-4,TGTGCCAGCAGAGACCGACGGGTAACTAATGAAAAACTGTTTTTT,CASRDRRVTNEKLFF
13,TRBV24-1,once,NA,TRBJ1-1,TGTGCCACCAGTTTTGGTCTGGGCACTGAAGCTTTCTTT,CATSFGLGTEAFF
13,TRBV7-3,many,TRBD2,TRBJ2-5,TGTGCCAGCAGCCCGGGGGGGGGGGAGACCCAGTACTTC,CASSPGGGETQYF
13,TRBV7-2,NA,NA,TRBJ1-2,TGTGCCAACAGCCAGGACGGGGGCTATGGCTACACCTTC,CANSQDGGYGYTF
14,TRBV4-2,many,NA,TRBJ1-5,TGTGCCAGCAGCGAGGACGGAGACAATCAGCCCCAGCATTTT,CASSEDGDNQPQHF
14,TRBV7-9,many,NA,TRBJ1-2,TGTGCCAGCAGCCCTGCAGGGGACCTATATGGCTACACCTTC,CASSPAGDLYGYTF
16,TRBV24-1,NA,TRBD2,TRBJ2-7,TGTGCCACCAGTGACCGACCCAGCGGGGGGCCCTACGAGCAGTACTTC,CATSDRPSGGPYEQYF
14,TRBV7-2,many,NA,TRBJ2-7,TGTGCCAGCAGCTTATCGGCCCAGGTCTACGAGCAGTACTTC,CASSLSAQVYEQYF
11,TRBV29-1,many,NA,TRBJ1-4,TGCAGCGTTGAGAAGGGTGAAAAACTGTTTTTT,CSVEKGEKLFF
12,TRBV7-9,NA,NA,TRBJ1-6,TGTGCCAGCAGCTTGAACGATTCACCCCTCCATTTT,CASSLNDSPLHF
17,TRBV29-1,NA,TRBD2,TRBJ2-3,TGCAGCGTGGAAGCTAGCGGGAGAGGGGGAGGCACAGATACGCAGTATTTT,CSVEASGRGGGTDTQYF
18,TRBV10-3,NA,TRBD2,TRBJ2-5,TGTGCCATCAGTGAGGGTAACGTAGCGGGGGGGCCGGGAGAGACCCAGTACTTC,CAISEGNVAGGPGETQYF
14,TRBV2,NA,TRBD1,TRBJ2-2,TGTGCCAGCAGTGAGACAGGGACGGGCGGGGAGCTGTTTTTT,CASSETGTGGELFF
15,TRBV12-3/TRBV12-4,many,TRBD1,TRBJ2-7,TGTGCCAGCAGTCCTACCCGACAGGGAGCCGCCGAGCAGTACTTC,CASSPTRQGAAEQYF
14,TRBV2,once,NA,TRBJ2-2,TGTGCCACCAGTGATTTGTCGGAAACCGGGGAGCTGTTTTTT,CATSDLSETGELFF
14,TRBV7-6,NA,NA,TRBJ1-6,TGTGCCAGCAGCTTAGCGGGGGGGCGGTCACCCCTCCACTTT,CASSLAGGRSPLHF
14,TRBV10-3,NA,TRBD1,TRBJ1-5,TGTGCCATCAGTGATACAGGGGGCAATCAGCCCCAGCATTTT,CAISDTGGNQPQHF
11,TRBV2,many,NA,TRBJ2-1,TGTGCCAGCAGTCCGCAAGGTGAGCAGTTCTTC,CASSPQGEQFF
13,TRBV7-3,NA,NA,TRBJ1-2,TGTGCCAGCAGCCTGGGACAAGACTATGGCTACACCTTC,CASSLGQDYGYTF
15,TRBV20-1,NA,TRBD2,TRBJ2-5,TGCAGTGCTACGTTCCTAGCGGGGGAGGGGGAGACCCAGTACTTC,CSATFLAGEGETQYF
11,TRBV9,many,NA,TRBJ1-2,TGTGCCAGCAGCCCCGGGGGTGGCTACACCTTC,CASSPGGGYTF